This TCR beta chain was found in a study of a mutant IDH1 vaccine in newly diagnosed glioma. Whole-study context: Once 4-6 weeks had passed after radiotherapy alone, vaccination started, or it started with temozolomide cycles. Antecedent treatment encompassed radiotherapy, temozolomide, or their combination; the majority received both. The study, taken as a whole, reports: Vaccine-induced immune responses were detected in roughly 92% of patients.

Comment on this clone: The antigen remains unidentified.

As to time point: week 11, during vaccination. Each dose of the vaccine consisted of 300 ug of mutant IDH1 20-mer peptide, with topical imiquimod. The method was immunoSEQ multiplex PCR; TCRdb's version includes in-frame clones alone and lacks a portion of them. The table records fewer than 65,000 clones, roughly 80% of them present only once. The material was PBMCs, obtained from a glioma patient whose treatment included an IDH1 peptide vaccine. The sequence came from a man aged 45 to 65 with glioma.

The CDR3 loop reads CASSTPGNYGYTF. In nucleotides, the CDR3 is TGTGCCAGTAGTACCCCCGGGAACTATGGCTACACCTTC. The chain combines TRBV19 with TRBJ1-2; D unclear. Germline V gene lookup returns CDR1 LNHDA and CDR2 SQIVND (reference sequence). The CDR3 consists of 13 residues. Trimming left V 4 bases short and J 2 bases short, with 8 bases between.